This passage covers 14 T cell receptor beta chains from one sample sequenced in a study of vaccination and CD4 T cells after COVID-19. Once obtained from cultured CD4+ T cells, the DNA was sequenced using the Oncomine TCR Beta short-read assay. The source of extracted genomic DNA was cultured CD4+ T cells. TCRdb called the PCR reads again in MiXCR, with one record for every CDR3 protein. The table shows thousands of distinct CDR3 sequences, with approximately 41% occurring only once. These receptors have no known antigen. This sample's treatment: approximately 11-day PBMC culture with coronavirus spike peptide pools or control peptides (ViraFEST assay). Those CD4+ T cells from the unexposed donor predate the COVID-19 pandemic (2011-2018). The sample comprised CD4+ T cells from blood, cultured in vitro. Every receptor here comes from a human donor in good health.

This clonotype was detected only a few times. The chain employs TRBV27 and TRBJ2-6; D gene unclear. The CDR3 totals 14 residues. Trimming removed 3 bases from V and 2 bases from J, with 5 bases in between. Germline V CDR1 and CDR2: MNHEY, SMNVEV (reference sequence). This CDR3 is CASSFQPGANVLTF. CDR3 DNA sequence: TGTGCCAGCAGTTTCCAACCTGGGGCCAACGTCCTGACTTTC.

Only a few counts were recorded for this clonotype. In nucleotides, the CDR3 is TGTGCCAGCAGTGGAGGTAGAATAAGTGAGCAGTTCTTC. Its translation is CASSGGRISEQFF. The rearrangement uses TRBV6-1 and TRBJ2-1, with no clear D. The CDR3 is 13 amino acids. V lost 4 bases and J lost 9, with 13 bases in between. Germline V gene lookup returns CDR1 MNHNS and CDR2 SASEGT.

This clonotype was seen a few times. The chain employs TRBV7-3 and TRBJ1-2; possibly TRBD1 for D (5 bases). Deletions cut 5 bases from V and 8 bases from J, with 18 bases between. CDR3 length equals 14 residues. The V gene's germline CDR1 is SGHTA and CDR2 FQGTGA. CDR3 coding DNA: TGTGCCAGCAGCCCTCAGGGTGGCCTCCAGGGCTACACCTTC. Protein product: CASSPQGGLQGYTF.

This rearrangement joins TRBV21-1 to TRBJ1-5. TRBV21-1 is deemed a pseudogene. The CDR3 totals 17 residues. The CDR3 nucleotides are TGTGCCAGCAGCAAAGGGGGGTTTAGGAGGGGAGTTCAGCCCCAGCATTTT. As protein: CASSKGGFRRGVQPQHF.

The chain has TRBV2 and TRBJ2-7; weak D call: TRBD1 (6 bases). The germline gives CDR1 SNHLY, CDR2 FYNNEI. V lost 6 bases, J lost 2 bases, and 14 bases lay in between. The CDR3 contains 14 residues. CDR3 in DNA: TGTGCCAGCAGGCCCGGGACACAGACCTACGAGCAGTACTTC. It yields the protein CASRPGTQTYEQYF.

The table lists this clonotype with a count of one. CDR3 protein: CAISARQGWNGYTF. DNA of the CDR3: TGTGCCATCAGTGCCAGACAGGGATGGAATGGCTACACCTTC. The rearrangement uses TRBV10-3 and TRBJ1-2; 7 bases match TRBD1. CDR1 is ENHRY and CDR2 is SYGVKD in the germline V gene. V lost 4 bases and J lost 6; bases outside the gene matches: 8. This CDR3 has 14 amino acids.

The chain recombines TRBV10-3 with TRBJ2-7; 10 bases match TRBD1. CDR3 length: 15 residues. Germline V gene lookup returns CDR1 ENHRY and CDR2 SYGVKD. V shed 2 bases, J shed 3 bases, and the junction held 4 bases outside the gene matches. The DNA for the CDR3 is TGTGCCATCAGTGAGGGGACAGGGGTTGACTACGAGCAGTACTTC. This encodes CAISEGTGVDYEQYF.

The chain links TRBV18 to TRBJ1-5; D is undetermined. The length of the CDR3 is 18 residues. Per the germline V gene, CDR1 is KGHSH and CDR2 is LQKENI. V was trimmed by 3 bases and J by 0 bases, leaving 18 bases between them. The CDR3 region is CASSPTQTGQFSNQPQHF. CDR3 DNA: TGTGCCAGCTCACCCACCCAAACCGGGCAGTTTAGCAATCAGCCCCAGCATTTT.

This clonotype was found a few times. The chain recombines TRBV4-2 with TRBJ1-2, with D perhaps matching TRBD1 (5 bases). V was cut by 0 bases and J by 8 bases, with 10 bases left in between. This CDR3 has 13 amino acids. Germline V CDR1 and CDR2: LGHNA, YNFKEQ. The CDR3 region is CASSQDLGTGYTF. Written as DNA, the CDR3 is TGTGCCAGCAGCCAAGATTTGGGGACGGGCTACACCTTC.

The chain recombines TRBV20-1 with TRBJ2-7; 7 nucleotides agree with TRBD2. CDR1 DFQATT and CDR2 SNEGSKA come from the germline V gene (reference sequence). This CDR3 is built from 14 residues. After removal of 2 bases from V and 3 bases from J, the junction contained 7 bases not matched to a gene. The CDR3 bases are TGCAGTGCTAGACGGGGCGGGAGCAACTACGAGCAGTACTTC. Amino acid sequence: CSARRGGSNYEQYF.

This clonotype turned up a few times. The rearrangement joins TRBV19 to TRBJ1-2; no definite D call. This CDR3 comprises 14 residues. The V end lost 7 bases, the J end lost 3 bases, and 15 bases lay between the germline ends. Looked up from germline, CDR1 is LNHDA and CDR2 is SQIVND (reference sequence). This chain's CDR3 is CASNDGRRDYGYTF. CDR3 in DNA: TGTGCCAGTAATGATGGGCGGAGGGACTATGGCTACACCTTC.

CDR3 residues: CASSLSGWLSNEQFF. CDR3 in DNA: TGTGCCAGCAGTTTATCGGGGTGGTTATCCAATGAGCAGTTCTTC. The chain combines TRBV27 with TRBJ2-1, with unresolved D. CDR3 length equals 15 residues. CDR1 is MNHEY and CDR2 is SMNVEV in the germline V gene (reference sequence). The germline V and J ends were trimmed by 0 bases and 6 bases, with 12 bases remaining between them.

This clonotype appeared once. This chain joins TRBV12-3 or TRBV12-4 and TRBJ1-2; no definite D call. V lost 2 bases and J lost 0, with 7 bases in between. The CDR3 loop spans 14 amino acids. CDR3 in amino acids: CASSLRLANYGYTF. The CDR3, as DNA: TGTGCCAGCAGTTTACGGTTAGCTAACTATGGCTACACCTTC.

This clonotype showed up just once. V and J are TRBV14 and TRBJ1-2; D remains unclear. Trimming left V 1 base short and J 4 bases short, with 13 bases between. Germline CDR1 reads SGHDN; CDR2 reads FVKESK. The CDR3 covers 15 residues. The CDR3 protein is CASSQVGSGLYGYTF. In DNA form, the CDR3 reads TGTGCCAGCAGCCAAGTGGGCAGCGGACTCTATGGCTACACCTTC.